This entry features one TCR beta chain sequence. The sample belongs to a study of blood T cell repertoires in COVID-19. Study at large: Both acute and convalescent COVID-19 samples were obtained from the United States, Italy and Spain. T cells, B-cell-depleted T cells, or PBMCs supplied cDNA or gDNA.

The V end lost 5 bases, the J end lost 4 bases, and 11 bases lay between the germline ends. There are 13 residues in the CDR3. Measured with immunoSEQ multiplex PCR; TCRdb has only the in-frame clones, and not every one. The sample shows approximately 440,000 clones, about nine tenths of them seen only once. J is TRBJ1-1 and V is TRBV12-3 or TRBV12-4; tentative D call: TRBD1 (5 bases). Sequencing was carried out using peripheral blood. This receptor was obtained from a woman aged 50 to 60 with COVID-19, enrolled during active disease. The CDR3 here is CASSLIQATEAFF. For the CDR3, the DNA is TGTGCCAGCAGTCTTATACAGGCCACTGAAGCTTTCTTT.